These T cell receptor beta chains were read from a single sample in a study of low-dose radiotherapy and immunotherapy resistance in tumors. One entry per CDR3 protein results from TCRdb running MiXCR on the reads. The sample lists tens of thousands of distinct CDR3 sequences, 20% to 25% occurring once. The sample was PBMCs, taken after low-dose radiotherapy plus immunotherapy. The receptors derive from a female donor with ovarian cancer. The CDR3 runs from the conserved cysteine through the conserved F or W. Each record gives: CDR3 length, J gene, V gene, CDR3 protein.

16 | TRBJ2-7 | TRBV28 | CASSLQGAGGPREQYF
16 | TRBJ1-6 | TRBV28 | CASSPTGNPYNSPLHF
18 | TRBJ2-2 | TRBV21-1 | CASSARLWSGGLGGELFF
14 | TRBJ2-7 | TRBV19 | CASSGLAGSYEQYF
14 | TRBJ1-2 | TRBV6-2/TRBV6-3 | CASTPGQGAGGYTF
15 | TRBJ1-2 | TRBV3-1 | CASSPDGYRGNGYTF
13 | TRBJ2-7 | TRBV20-1 | CSARVPTHYEQYF
15 | TRBJ2-5 | TRBV9 | CASSASGTDLWTQYF
16 | TRBJ1-1 | TRBV28 | CASSLDRRPSGTEAFF
11 | TRBJ2-7 | TRBV14 | CASSQYYEQYF
16 | TRBJ2-2 | TRBV5-1 | CASSFGTSGNHGELFF
13 | TRBJ2-5 | TRBV7-9 | CASSPRGPETQYF
15 | TRBJ2-1 | TRBV20-1 | CSARGSAGDYNEQFF
13 | TRBJ2-1 | TRBV29-1 | CSVEGDSQNEQFF
17 | TRBJ2-1 | TRBV21-1 | CASSTNPRTRDYNEQFF
15 | TRBJ2-7 | TRBV20-1 | CSARDIAGGTYEQYF
16 | TRBJ2-2 | TRBV7-2 | CASSLLTGASTGELFF
15 | TRBJ2-1 | TRBV6-2/TRBV6-3 | CASSYTGTIYNEQFF
15 | TRBJ2-7 | TRBV6-2/TRBV6-3 | CASSPHRTETYEQYF
15 | TRBJ1-5 | TRBV24-1 | CATSDSTWKIKPQHF
14 | TRBJ2-5 | TRBV10-3 | CAISEGTEQETQYF
19 | TRBJ1-5 | TRBV6-2/TRBV6-3 | CASSQRGQGGRLGNQPQHF
16 | TRBJ2-2 | TRBV11-2 | CASRRGGSVGAGELFF
15 | TRBJ1-1 | TRBV5-5 | CASSYEQGGGTEAFF
14 | TRBJ2-5 | TRBV2 | CASREPTGVETQYF
15 | TRBJ2-7 | TRBV24-1 | CATSDQNHGAYEQYF
16 | TRBJ2-1 | TRBV15 | CATSRAGDSSYNEQFF
19 | TRBJ2-2 | TRBV6-2/TRBV6-3 | CASTPRGLGPFANTGELFF
14 | TRBJ2-7 | TRBV24-1 | CATSDQDNSYEQYF
13 | TRBJ1-1 | TRBV6-2/TRBV6-3 | CASSVDRGTEAFF
12 | TRBJ2-7 | TRBV7-8 | CASSLQSREQYF
17 | TRBJ2-1 | TRBV5-4 | CASSPGRPISPNNEQFF
16 | TRBJ2-3 | TRBV13 | CASSSRAGVSTDTQYF